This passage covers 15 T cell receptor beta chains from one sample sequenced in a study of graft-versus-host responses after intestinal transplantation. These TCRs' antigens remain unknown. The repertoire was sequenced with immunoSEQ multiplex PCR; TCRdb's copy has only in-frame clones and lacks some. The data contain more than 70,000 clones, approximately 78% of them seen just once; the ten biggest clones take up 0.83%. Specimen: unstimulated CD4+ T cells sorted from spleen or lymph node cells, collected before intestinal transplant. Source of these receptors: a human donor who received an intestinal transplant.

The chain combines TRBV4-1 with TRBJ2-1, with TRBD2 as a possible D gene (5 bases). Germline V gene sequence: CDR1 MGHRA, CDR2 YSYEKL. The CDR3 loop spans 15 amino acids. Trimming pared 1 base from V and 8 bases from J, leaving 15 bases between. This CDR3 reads CASSQVQRLRHEQFF. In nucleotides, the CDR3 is TGCGCCAGCAGCCAAGTACAGCGGCTGAGGCATGAGCAGTTCTTC.

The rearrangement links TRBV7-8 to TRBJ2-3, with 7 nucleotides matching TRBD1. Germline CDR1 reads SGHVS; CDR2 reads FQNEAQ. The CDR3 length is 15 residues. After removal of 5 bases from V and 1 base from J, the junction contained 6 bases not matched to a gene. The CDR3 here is CASSLQGWGTDTQYF. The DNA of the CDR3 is TGTGCCAGCAGCCTACAGGGGTGGGGCACAGATACGCAGTATTTT.

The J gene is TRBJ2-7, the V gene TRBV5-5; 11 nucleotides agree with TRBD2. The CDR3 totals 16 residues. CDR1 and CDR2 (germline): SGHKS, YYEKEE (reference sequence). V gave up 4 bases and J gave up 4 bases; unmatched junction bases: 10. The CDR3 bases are TGTGCCAGCAGCCTCAGGGGACTAGCGGAAAAATACGAGCAGTACTTC. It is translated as CASSLRGLAEKYEQYF.

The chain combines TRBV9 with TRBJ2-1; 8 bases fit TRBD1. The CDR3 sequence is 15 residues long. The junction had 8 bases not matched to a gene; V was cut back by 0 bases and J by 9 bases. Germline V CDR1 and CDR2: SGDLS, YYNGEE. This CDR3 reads CASSVDPGGWGEQFF. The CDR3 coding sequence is TGTGCCAGCAGCGTAGATCCAGGGGGCTGGGGTGAGCAGTTCTTC.

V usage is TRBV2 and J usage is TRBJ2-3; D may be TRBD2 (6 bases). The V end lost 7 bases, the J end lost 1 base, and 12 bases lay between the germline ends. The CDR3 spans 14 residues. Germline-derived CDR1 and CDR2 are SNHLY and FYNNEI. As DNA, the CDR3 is TGTGCCAGCAACCCCGGAGGGGGCACAGATACGCAGTATTTT. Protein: CASNPGGGTDTQYF.

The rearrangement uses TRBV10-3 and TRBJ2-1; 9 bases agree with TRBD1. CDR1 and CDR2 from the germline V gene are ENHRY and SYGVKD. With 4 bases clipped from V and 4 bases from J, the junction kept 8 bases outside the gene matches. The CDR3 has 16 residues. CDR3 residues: CAISGTGTGFYNEQFF. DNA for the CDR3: TGTGCCATCAGTGGGACCGGGACAGGGTTTTACAATGAGCAGTTCTTC.

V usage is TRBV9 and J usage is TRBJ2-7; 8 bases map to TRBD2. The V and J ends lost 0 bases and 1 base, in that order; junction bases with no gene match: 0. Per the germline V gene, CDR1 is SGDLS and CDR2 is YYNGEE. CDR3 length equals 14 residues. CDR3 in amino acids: CASSVGGRSYEQYF. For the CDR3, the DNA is TGTGCCAGCAGCGTAGGCGGGAGGTCCTACGAGCAGTACTTC.

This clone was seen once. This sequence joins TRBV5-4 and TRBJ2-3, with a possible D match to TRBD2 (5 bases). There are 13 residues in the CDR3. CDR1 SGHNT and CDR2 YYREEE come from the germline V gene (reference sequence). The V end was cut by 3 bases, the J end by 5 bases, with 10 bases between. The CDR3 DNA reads TGTGCCAGCAGCTCAGATCGGGGAGATACGCAGTATTTT. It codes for CASSSDRGDTQYF.

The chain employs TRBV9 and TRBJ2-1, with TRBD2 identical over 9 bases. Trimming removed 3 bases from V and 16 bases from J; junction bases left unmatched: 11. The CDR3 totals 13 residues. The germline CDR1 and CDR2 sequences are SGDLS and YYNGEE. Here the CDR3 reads CASSAPNAGGPFF. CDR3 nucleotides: TGTGCCAGCAGCGCCCCCAACGCGGGAGGGCCTTTCTTC.

For the CDR3, the DNA is TGTGCCAGCAGCTTAAGACAGGGGAACACTGAAGCTTTCTTT. Its translation: CASSLRQGNTEAFF. The chain uses TRBV11-2 and TRBJ1-1, with 7 bases matching TRBD1. Losses at the gene ends were 2 bases for V and 1 base for J; bases not matched to a gene: 1. The CDR3 is made up of 14 amino acids. The V gene's germline CDR1 is SGHAT and CDR2 FQNNGV. Supplemented by reference TRBV11-2 and TRBJ1-1, the full variable domain reads EAGVAQSPRYKIIEKRQSVAFWCNPISGHATLYWYQQILGQGPKLLIQFQNNGVVDDSQLPKDRFSAERLKGVDSTLKIQPAKLEDSAVYLCASSLRQGNTEAFFGQGTRLTVV.

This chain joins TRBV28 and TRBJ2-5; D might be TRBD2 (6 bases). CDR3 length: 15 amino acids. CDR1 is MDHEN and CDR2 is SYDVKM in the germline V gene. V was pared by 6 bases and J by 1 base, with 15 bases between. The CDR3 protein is CASSSPGALQETQYF. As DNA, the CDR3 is TGTGCCAGCAGCTCCCCGGGAGCTCTCCAAGAGACCCAGTACTTC.

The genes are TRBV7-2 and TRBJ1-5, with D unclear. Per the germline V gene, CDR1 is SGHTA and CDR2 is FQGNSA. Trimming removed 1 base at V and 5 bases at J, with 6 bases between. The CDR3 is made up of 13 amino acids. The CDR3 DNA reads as TGTGCCAGCAGCTTAGACAGCTATCAGCCCCAGCATTTT. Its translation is CASSLDSYQPQHF.

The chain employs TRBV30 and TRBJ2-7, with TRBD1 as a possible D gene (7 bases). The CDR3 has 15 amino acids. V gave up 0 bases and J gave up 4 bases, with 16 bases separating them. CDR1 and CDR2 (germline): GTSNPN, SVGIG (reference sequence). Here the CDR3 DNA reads TGTGCCTGGAGTGTACCCAGCAGGGGGGATTACGAGCAGTACTTC. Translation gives CAWSVPSRGDYEQYF.

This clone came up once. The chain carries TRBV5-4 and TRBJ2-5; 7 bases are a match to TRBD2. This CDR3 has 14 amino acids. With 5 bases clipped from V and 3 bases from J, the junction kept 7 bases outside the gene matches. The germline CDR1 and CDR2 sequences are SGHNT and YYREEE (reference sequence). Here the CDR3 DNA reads TGTGCCAGCAGACGAGCGGGAAGAGAAGAGACCCAGTACTTC. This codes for CASRRAGREETQYF.

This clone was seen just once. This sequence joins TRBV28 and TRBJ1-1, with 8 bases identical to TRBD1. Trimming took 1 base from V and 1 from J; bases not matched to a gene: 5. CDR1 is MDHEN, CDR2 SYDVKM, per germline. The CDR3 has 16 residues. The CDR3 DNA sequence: TGTGCCAGCAGTTTATTCCCCGGGACAGGGAACACTGAAGCTTTCTTT. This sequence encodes CASSLFPGTGNTEAFF.